The 19 T cell receptor beta chains below were found in one sample sequenced in a study of blood T cell repertoires in COVID-19. Sequencing was performed with immunoSEQ multiplex PCR; in TCRdb, only in-frame clones are kept and a portion is missing. This table has 100,000 to 150,000 clones, around 86% appearing once. The specimen sequenced was peripheral blood. The receptors derive from a woman at least 80 years old with acute or convalescent COVID-19.

The gene calls are TRBV6-1 and TRBJ2-1, with TRBD2 as a possible D gene (6 bases). CDR3 length: 15 amino acids. V lost 1 base to trimming and J lost 1 base, with 8 bases between them. Germline V gene lookup returns CDR1 MNHNS and CDR2 SASEGT. CDR3 amino acids: CASSEGRGSYNEQFF. CDR3 bases: TGTGCCAGCAGTGAAGGACGGGGGTCCTACAATGAGCAGTTCTTC.

The J gene is TRBJ2-1, the V gene TRBV9; 9 bases match TRBD1. Germline CDR1 SGDLS, CDR2 YYNGEE. This CDR3 has 15 amino acids. The junction had 5 bases not matched to a gene; V was cut back by 3 bases and J by 4 bases. The CDR3, as DNA: TGTGCCAGCAGCGAAACAGGGGGCGGGTACAATGAGCAGTTCTTC. Amino acids: CASSETGGGYNEQFF. The entire variable domain, with the rest obtained from reference TRBV9 and TRBJ2-1, is as follows: DSGVTQTPKHLITATGQRVTLRCSPRSGDLSVYWYQQSLDQGLQFLIQYYNGEERAKGNILERFSAQQFPDLHSELNLSSLELGDSALYFCASSETGGGYNEQFFGPGTRLTVL.

The chain is built from TRBV27 and TRBJ1-1, with 8 bases lining up with TRBD1. In germline, CDR1 is MNHEY, CDR2 SMNVEV (reference sequence). The ends lost 0 bases at V and 11 bases at J; junction bases unmatched: 17. This CDR3 has 17 residues. CDR3 in amino acids: CASSLSALGTGPRAAFF. The CDR3 DNA follows: TGTGCCAGCAGTTTATCGGCCCTTGGGACAGGCCCCCGAGCGGCTTTCTTT.

This clone was counted once. CDR3 nucleotide sequence: TGTGCCAGCAGTTTTGGAGGGGGCGCGGGCAAAAACATTCAGTACTTC. This sequence encodes CASSFGGGAGKNIQYF. The V gene is TRBV27, the J gene TRBJ2-4; tentatively, D is TRBD1 (7 bases). Trimming pared 3 bases from V and 3 bases from J, leaving 15 bases between. The CDR3 runs to 16 residues. Germline V gene data show CDR1 as MNHEY and CDR2 as SMNVEV (reference sequence).

This chain links TRBV10-3 with TRBJ1-6; tentatively, D is TRBD1 (5 bases). This CDR3 contains 13 residues. V gave up 6 bases and J gave up 9 bases, with 12 bases separating them. Germline lookup yields CDR1 ENHRY and CDR2 SYGVKD. The CDR3 region is CAIREQEISPLHF. The CDR3 coding sequence is TGTGCCATCAGAGAACAGGAGATTTCACCCCTCCACTTT.

This chain uses TRBV5-1 with TRBJ1-1, with 7 bases fitting TRBD1. CDR1 and CDR2 from the germline V gene are SGHRS and YFSETQ. V was pared by 4 bases and J by 0 bases, with 12 bases of the junction left unmatched. CDR3 length: 17 amino acids. CDR3 amino acids: CASSLRQGPGMNTEAFF. The CDR3 bases are TGCGCCAGCAGCCTCCGACAGGGCCCTGGGATGAACACTGAAGCTTTCTTT.

The V call is TRBV7-3, the J call TRBJ1-2; no clear D. Germline loops: CDR1 SGHTA, CDR2 FQGTGA. The CDR3 runs to 14 residues. The germline V and J ends were trimmed by 5 bases and 6 bases, with 16 bases remaining between them. The CDR3, as DNA: TGTGCCAGCAGCCTCCATCCCGGGAGGGATGGCTACACCTTC. It translates to CASSLHPGRDGYTF. The full variable domain, its missing parts supplied by reference TRBV7-3 and TRBJ1-2, is GAGVSQTPSNKVTEKGKYVELRCDPISGHTALYWYRQSLGQGPEFLIYFQGTGAADDSGLPNDRFFAVRPEGSVSTLKIQRTERGDSAVYLCASSLHPGRDGYTFGSGTRLTVV.

This clone was seen a few times. V usage is TRBV7-8 and J usage is TRBJ2-7; perhaps TRBD1 as D (6 bases). The CDR3 extends over 15 amino acids. Germline CDR1 SGHVS, CDR2 FQNEAQ. Trimming shortened V by 5 bases and J by 0 bases, and 14 bases separated the two germline ends. The CDR3 here is CASSPRQDSSYEQYF. CDR3 nucleotides: TGTGCCAGCAGCCCGAGACAGGATAGCTCCTACGAGCAGTACTTC.

The chain has TRBV28 and TRBJ1-2; the D gene is possibly TRBD1 (6 bases). CDR1 and CDR2 from the germline V gene are MDHEN and SYDVKM. Between the trimmed V and J ends, which lost 8 bases and 4 bases, there was a span of 14 bases. The CDR3 loop spans 13 amino acids. The CDR3 region has the DNA TGTGCCAGCTGTACAGGGTCAGGCTATGGCTACACCTTC. This encodes CASCTGSGYGYTF.

The chain combines TRBV4-2 with TRBJ1-1, with 9 bases that match TRBD1. This CDR3 contains 18 residues. Germline CDR1 is LGHNA and CDR2 is YNFKEQ. V was pared by 2 bases and J by 1 base, with 11 bases of the junction left unmatched. CDR3 bases: TGTGCCAGCAGCCAAATAACGGGGTCGACAGGGGGGAACACTGAAGCTTTCTTT. Protein product: CASSQITGSTGGNTEAFF.

This chain joins TRBV4-2 and TRBJ1-5; D is uncertain. The V end lost 0 bases, the J end lost 6 bases, and 18 bases lay between the germline ends. The CDR3 length is 17 residues. The V gene's germline CDR1 is LGHNA and CDR2 YNFKEQ. The CDR3 bases are TGTGCCAGCAGCCAAGATTTATCCATCCAAGGCGGTCAGCCCCAGCATTTT. Translating it yields CASSQDLSIQGGQPQHF.

This clone was recorded a few times. The rearrangement links TRBV2 to TRBJ1-5; TRBD1 aligns across 7 bases. Trimming took 7 bases from V and 3 from J; bases not matched to a gene: 3. This CDR3 has 13 amino acids. Germline values: CDR1 SNHLY, CDR2 FYNNEI. DNA for the CDR3: TGTGCCAGCACCGACAGGGACAATCAGCCCCAGCATTTT. Residues: CASTDRDNQPQHF.

The J gene is TRBJ1-1, the V gene TRBV4-2; D is undetermined. The CDR3 runs to 14 residues. V was cut by 4 bases and J by 4 bases, with 13 bases left in between. Per the germline V gene, CDR1 is LGHNA and CDR2 is YNFKEQ. CDR3 DNA: TGTGCCAGCAGCCGGCCTCCGGGGTTCACTGAAGCTTTCTTT. Residues: CASSRPPGFTEAFF.

With respect to this clone: This same CDR3 is encoded by further DNA sequences in the sample. The rearrangement uses TRBV3-1 (or the pseudogene TRBV3-2) and TRBJ1-6; 7 nucleotides align to TRBD1. This CDR3 is built from 14 residues. After removal of 3 bases from V and 6 bases from J, the junction contained 2 bases not matched to a gene. CDR1 is LGHDT, CDR2 YNNKEL, per germline (reference sequence). The CDR3 loop is CASSQQGVNSPLHF. CDR3 DNA: TGTGCCAGCAGCCAGCAGGGGGTTAATTCACCCCTCCACTTT.

The chain employs TRBV7-8 and TRBJ2-1; 7 bases are a match to TRBD1. The CDR3 has 15 residues. In germline, CDR1 is SGHVS, CDR2 FQNEAQ. The J segment lost 4 bases and the V segment lost 5 bases, leaving 8 bases of the junction unmatched. The CDR3 nucleotides read TGTGCCAGCAGCCATGAGGGACAGCCTTACAATGAGCAGTTCTTC. Translating gives CASSHEGQPYNEQFF.

The chain employs TRBV6-1 and TRBJ1-3, with a weak D call TRBD1 (5 bases). The CDR3 is 15 residues long. The germline V and J ends were trimmed by 2 bases and 2 bases, with 10 bases remaining between them. Germline values: CDR1 MNHNS, CDR2 SASEGT. Here the CDR3 DNA reads TGTGCCAGCAGTGAAAGGGGTGGGGCTGGAAACACCATATATTTT. Translated: CASSERGGAGNTIYF.

This chain links TRBV18 with TRBJ1-1; 7 bases are shared with TRBD1. Germline CDR1 reads KGHSH; CDR2 reads LQKENI. The CDR3 is 13 residues long. With V trimmed by 3 bases and J by 5 bases, 3 bases remained unmatched. CDR3 bases: TGTGCCAGCTCACCGGACAGGCTTACTGAAGCTTTCTTT. It is translated as CASSPDRLTEAFF. Based on the CDR3 plus reference TRBV18 and TRBJ1-1, the full variable domain is NAGVMQNPRHLVRRRGQEARLRCSPMKGHSHVYWYRQLPEEGLKFMVYLQKENIIDESGMPKERFSAEFPKEGPSILRIQQVVRGDSAAYFCASSPDRLTEAFFGQGTRLTVV.

The chain carries TRBV3-1 (or the pseudogene TRBV3-2) and TRBJ1-2; 7 bases fit TRBD1. This CDR3 is 16 amino acids long. Germline loops: CDR1 LGHDT, CDR2 YNNKEL (reference sequence). Germline trimming cut 4 bases from V and 4 bases from J; bases unmatched to any gene: 12. CDR3 loop: CASSRHTGDPSYGYTF. The DNA for the CDR3 is TGTGCCAGCAGCCGTCATACAGGGGACCCCTCCTATGGCTACACCTTC.

The sample holds a few counts of this clone. The J gene is TRBJ1-3, the V gene TRBV11-2; 7 nucleotides align to TRBD1. Germline V gives CDR1 SGHAT, CDR2 FQNNGV. After removal of 5 bases from V and 7 bases from J, the junction contained 5 bases not matched to a gene. The CDR3 length is 13 residues. The chain's CDR3 is CASSVDRSNTIYF. In nucleotides, the CDR3 is TGTGCCAGCAGCGTGGACAGGTCGAACACCATATATTTT.